Following are 28 T cell receptor delta chains from one sample sequenced in a study of delta chains in infants with herpesvirus infections. TCR cDNA was made from PBMC RNA with gamma- and delta-chain-specific primers. TCRdb re-called the RT-PCR reads through CATT. The table has a few hundred delta-chain clones, approximately 2.9% seen once. The sample consisted of peripheral blood, taken at time point 1 of longitudinal follow-up. The receptor source for this set is a human donor who was a Ugandan infant, either HIV-exposed or HIV-unexposed (not recorded which).

As to this clone: The translation of this DNA and the TCRdb protein of a much larger clone differ at residue 3, probably owing to a read error; the protein shown here is translated from the DNA. The chain recombines TRDV2 with TRDJ2; no clear D gene. CDR3 size: 16 residues. Germline CDR1 GEAIGNYY, CDR2 EKD. CDR3 sequence reads: CASDTGVEALTAQLFF. Here the CDR3 DNA reads TGTGCCAGTGACACGGGTGTGGAAGCTTTGACAGCACAACTCTTCTTT.

Remarks on this clone: Given a far larger clone just one base away, this is likely a sequencing read error. The sample holds other DNA sequences that translate to the same CDR3. The chain carries TRDV2 and TRDJ1; no firm D call. CDR3 length: 13 residues. Germline V gives CDR1 GEAIGNYY, CDR2 EKD. The DNA of the CDR3 is TGTGCCTGTGAGGGGTTGTACACCGACAAACTCATCTTT. Its translation is CACEGLYTDKLIF.

This clone is termed hyperexpanded (1% or more). This CDR3 is also generated by other DNA sequences in the sample. The V and J genes are TRDV1 and TRDJ1; maybe TRDD3 (7 bases). Germline V CDR1 and CDR2: TSWWSYY, QGS. The CDR3 contains 25 residues. V was shortened by 0 bases and J by 0 bases, with 38 bases between the two germline ends. The DNA of the CDR3 is TGTGCTCTTGGGGAACTTTCCTTGGCCTTCCCCTCAGGGTGGGGGAACCTGTCCTACACCGATAAACTCATCTTT. It codes for CALGELSLAFPSGWGNLSYTDKLIF.

On this clone: It is likely a read error: a sequence one base away is far more abundant. This sample includes further DNA sequences coding for the same CDR3. The V call is TRDV2, the J call TRDJ2; D perhaps matches TRDD3 (5 bases). Germline assignment: CDR1 GEAIGNYY and CDR2 EKD. V lost 3 bases and J 1 base, leaving 11 bases between the germline ends. CDR3 size: 15 residues. In nucleotides, the CDR3 is TGTGCCTGTGACGTCGGGGGTGATTTGACAGCACAACTCTTCTTT. It is translated as CACDVGGDLTAQLFF.

By its share, this clone is hyperexpanded. CDR3 coding DNA: TGTGCCTGTGACGGCGATACGCGTATGTCCTGGGACACCCGACAGATGTTTTTC. The encoded protein is CACDGDTRMSWDTRQMFF. The chain couples TRDV2 to TRDJ3, with D perhaps matching TRDD3 (6 bases). The CDR3 totals 18 residues. With 3 bases removed from V and 1 base from J, the gap between germline ends came to 15 bases. Germline V CDR1 and CDR2: GEAIGNYY, EKD.

On this clone itself: A far larger clone is one base from this, pointing to a likely read error. This CDR3 is also generated by other DNA sequences in the sample. This rearrangement joins TRDV1 to TRDJ1; tentative D call: TRDD3 (7 bases). The CDR3 is 25 residues long. Germline CDR1 TSWWSYY, CDR2 QGS. The DNA for the CDR3 is TGTGCTCTTGGGGAACTTTCCTTGGCCTTCCCCTCAGGGTGGGGGAACCTGTCCTACACCGACAAACTCATCTTT. It is translated as CALGELSLAFPSGWGNLSYTDKLIF.

Details on this clone: A far larger clone is off by one base, so a read error is likely. The J gene is TRDJ1, the V gene TRDV1; 10 bases fit TRDD3. Germline V gene sequence: CDR1 TSWWSYY, CDR2 QGS. V lost 0 bases, J lost 3 bases, and 7 bases stayed unmatched. The CDR3 is 17 amino acids. CDR3 in amino acids: CALGELQGGYGADKLIF. CDR3 in DNA: TGTGCTCTTGGGGAACTACAAGGGGGATACGGGGCCGATAAACTCATCTTT.

Concerning this clone: A far bigger clonotype differs at one base, so this is likely a read error. The J gene is TRDJ1, the V gene TRDV1, with 9 bases aligning to TRDD3. V lost 4 bases and J lost 7; bases outside the gene matches: 28. The CDR3 sequence is 21 residues long. The germline V gene encodes CDR1 TSWWSYY and CDR2 QGS. The CDR3 is CALGAYSRLESLGDEGPKLIF. The CDR3 DNA sequence: TGTGCTCTTGGGGCCTATTCCCGCCTTGAGTCGCTGGGGGATGAAGGGCCTAAACTCATCTTT.

V usage is TRDV2 and J usage is TRDJ3; 13 bases align to TRDD3. V lost 2 bases and J lost 1; bases outside the gene matches: 13. The CDR3 spans 22 residues. Germline V gene data show CDR1 as GEAIGNYY and CDR2 as EKD. The CDR3 spells CACDRPLLGDTRGSWDTRQMFF. The CDR3 nucleotides are TGTGCCTGTGACAGGCCCTTACTGGGGGATACGCGAGGGTCCTGGGACACCCGACAGATGTTTTTC.

By sample share, this clone is large. The chain employs TRDV2 and TRDJ1, with 10 bases identical to TRDD3. V gave up 0 bases and J gave up 2 bases; unmatched junction bases: 8. CDR1 GEAIGNYY and CDR2 EKD come from the germline V gene. The CDR3 covers 17 residues. CDR3 sequence reads: CACDTLGGYAQTDKLIF. CDR3 DNA: TGTGCCTGTGACACCCTCGGGGGATACGCACAGACCGATAAACTCATCTTT.

This clone is judged hyperexpanded. This CDR3 is also generated by other DNA sequences in the sample. This chain links TRAV29/DV5 with TRDJ1; 9 nucleotides align to TRDD3. Germline V gene data show CDR1 as NSMFDY and CDR2 as ISSIKDK. The length of the CDR3 is 15 residues. Trimming took 0 bases from V and 2 from J; bases not matched to a gene: 5. CDR3: CAASVVLGETDKLIF. In DNA form, the CDR3 reads TGTGCAGCAAGCGTTGTACTGGGGGAGACCGATAAACTCATCTTT.

This clone was seen a handful of times. TCRdb's entry gives the protein of a much larger clone, which mismatches this DNA's translation at residue 10, likely from a read error; the protein reported here is translated from the DNA. V and J are TRDV1 and TRDJ2, with a tentative D call TRDD3 (6 bases). Trimming took off 1 base at V and 8 bases at J, with 14 bases between the two ends. Looked up from germline, CDR1 is TSWWSYY and CDR2 is QGS. The CDR3 contains 15 residues. Written as DNA, the CDR3 is TGTGCTCTTGGGGAACCACTGGGATCATGGGCACAACTCTTCTTT. This gives the protein CALGEPLGSWAQLFF.

This clone was counted only a few times. TCRdb pairs this DNA with a much larger clone's protein that differs at residue 13, likely a read error; the protein shown was translated from the DNA. The CDR3, as DNA: TGTGCTCTTGGGGAACATTCCAGGACCTGGGGGACTAACTACACCGATAAACTCATCTTT. This translates into CALGEHSRTWGTNYTDKLIF. This rearrangement joins TRDV1 to TRDJ1; 8 nucleotides line up with TRDD3. Germline V gene data show CDR1 as TSWWSYY and CDR2 as QGS. Germline trimming cut 1 base from V and 0 bases from J; bases unmatched to any gene: 16. This CDR3 has 20 residues.

This clone was counted a few times. A far more abundant clone sits one base away, making this likely a read error. The rearrangement uses TRDV1 and TRDJ1; 8 bases map to TRDD3. CDR3 length: 16 amino acids. The trim removed 1 base at V and 3 bases at J, leaving 7 bases unmatched. Germline V gene lookup returns CDR1 TSWWSYY and CDR2 QGS. The CDR3 sequence: CALGEPVSGIPDKLIF. In nucleotides, the CDR3 is TGTGCTCTTGGGGAACCCGTTTCGGGGATACCCGATAAACTCATCTTT.

Relative to its sample, this clone is hyperexpanded. The sample has other DNA sequences that encode this CDR3 too. V gene TRDV1 combines with J gene TRDJ2, with a tentative D call TRDD3 (6 bases). CDR1 and CDR2 from the germline V gene are TSWWSYY and QGS. This CDR3 region has 15 residues. V was cut by 1 base and J by 8 bases, with 14 bases left in between. CDR3 amino acids: CALGEPLGSGAQLFF. The CDR3 DNA follows: TGTGCTCTTGGGGAACCACTGGGATCAGGGGCACAACTCTTCTTT.

This clone counts as large. The sample has other DNA sequences that encode this CDR3 too. The rearrangement joins TRDV2 to TRDJ1, with D hard to call. CDR3 size: 21 residues. Germline V lookup: CDR1 GEAIGNYY, CDR2 EKD. V lost 3 bases to trimming and J lost 0 bases, with 31 bases between them. CDR3 sequence (DNA): TGTGCCTGTGACCTGCCCCCAAAAGGGCAGTGGGAGAGCCTCTACACCGATAAACTCATCTTT. It translates to CACDLPPKGQWESLYTDKLIF.

Of note for this clone: TCRdb pairs this DNA with a much larger clone's protein that differs at residue 8, likely a read error; the protein shown was translated from the DNA. The chain has TRAV29/DV5 and TRDJ1, with D unclear. The CDR3 runs to 15 residues. Germline CDR1 is NSMFDY and CDR2 is ISSIKDK. V lost 0 bases and J 2 bases, leaving 14 bases between the germline ends. CDR3 loop: CAASVVLRETDKLIF. The CDR3 DNA reads as TGTGCAGCAAGCGTTGTACTGAGGGAGACCGATAAACTCATCTTT.

By frequency in the sample, this clone is hyperexpanded (1% or more). This sequence joins TRDV2 and TRDJ3, with TRDD3 identical over 13 bases. CDR1 GEAIGNYY and CDR2 EKD come from the germline V gene. The CDR3 has 21 amino acids. Trimming cost V 0 bases and J 0 bases; bases outside gene matches: 7. The CDR3 sequence is CACDTGDWGIRSSWDTRQMFF. The DNA for the CDR3 is TGTGCCTGTGACACCGGTGACTGGGGGATACGGAGCTCCTGGGACACCCGACAGATGTTTTTC.

About this clone: The likely explanation is a read error, given a far larger clone one base away. This chain's CDR3 is CACEGLYTDKLFF. Written as DNA, the CDR3 is TGTGCCTGTGAGGGGTTGTACACCGATAAACTCTTCTTT. The chain joins TRDV2 to TRDJ2; no clear D gene. Germline loops: CDR1 GEAIGNYY, CDR2 EKD. The length of the CDR3 is 13 residues. Trimming cost V 4 bases and J 12 bases, with 17 bases left between them.

To note about this clone: This likely came from a read error, as a far larger clone is one base away. Distinct nucleotide sequences in the sample also encode this CDR3. The chain links TRDV1 to TRDJ2; D not resolved. V was pared by 1 base and J by 8 bases, with 14 bases between. CDR1 TSWWSYY and CDR2 QGS come from the germline V gene. The CDR3 is 15 residues long. The CDR3 sequence: CALGEPLGSGAQLFF. CDR3 in DNA: TGTGCTCTTGGGGAACCACTTGGATCAGGGGCACAACTCTTCTTT.

With respect to this clone: A far larger clone is only one base removed, so a read error is likely. Distinct nucleotide sequences in the sample also encode this CDR3. The gene calls are TRAV38-2/DV8 and TRDJ1; either TRDD2 or TRDD3 may fit D (5 bases each). From germline, CDR1 is TSESDYY and CDR2 QEAYKQQN. The CDR3 has 18 amino acids. V dropped 0 bases and J dropped 2 bases, with 20 bases sitting between them. The CDR3 coding sequence is TGTGCTTATAGGAGCGCAGCCCTCCCCCCTACTGGTACCGATAAACTCATCTTT. Translation: CAYRSAALPPTGTDKLIF.

Regarding this clone: This likely stems from a read error, as it lies one base from a far larger clone. The V and J genes are TRDV3 and TRDJ2; 8 bases match TRDD3. The J segment lost 6 bases and the V segment lost 1 base, leaving 28 bases of the junction unmatched. Germline V gene lookup returns CDR1 TVYSNPD and CDR2 GDNSRS (reference sequence). This CDR3 has 21 residues. CDR3 sequence reads: CAFTFTSPPTVYWGLAAQLFF. The CDR3 nucleotides are TGTGCCTTTACTTTTACTTCCCCTCCTACGGTGTACTGGGGGTTGGCAGCACAACTCTTCTTT.

This clone is large in the sample. The rearrangement uses TRAV38-2/DV8 and TRDJ1; 9 positions match TRDD3. V lost 3 bases, J lost 5 bases, and 29 bases stayed unmatched. CDR1 and CDR2 (germline): TSESDYY, QEAYKQQN. The CDR3 has 22 amino acids. CDR3 residues: CAYRKLIWPSHVLGDPWDKLIF. In DNA form, the CDR3 reads TGTGCTTATAGGAAACTGATTTGGCCTTCCCATGTACTGGGGGACCCCTGGGATAAACTCATCTTT.

Regarding this clone: It differs at one base from a far larger clone, so likely a read error. In the same sample, other DNA sequences code for this CDR3. The J gene is TRDJ1, the V gene TRAV38-2/DV8, with D perhaps given as TRDD2 or TRDD3 (5 bases each). There are 18 residues in the CDR3. The V and J ends lost 2 bases and 2 bases respectively, with 22 bases between them. Germline V gene data show CDR1 as TSESDYY and CDR2 as QEAYKQQN. The CDR3: CAYRSAALPPTGTDKLIF. CDR3 bases: TGTGCTTATAGGAGTGCGGCCCTCCCCCCTACTGGTACCGATAAACTCATCTTT.

Comment on this clone: For this DNA, TCRdb reports the protein of a much larger clone, which diverges at residue 5, most likely from a read error; the protein presented here is translated directly from the DNA. J is TRDJ1 and V is TRDV1, with TRDD3 matching over 9 bases. The V segment lost 1 base and the J segment 0 bases; nucleotides outside the gene matches: 15. This CDR3 spans 20 amino acids. Germline-derived CDR1 and CDR2 are TSWWSYY and QGS. CDR3: CALGEPRWGYAGAYTDKLIF. The CDR3 DNA reads TGTGCTCTTGGGGAACCACGGTGGGGATACGCCGGAGCGTACACCGATAAACTCATCTTT.

A word on this clone: With only one base between it and a far larger clone, this is likely a read error. The same CDR3 is also encoded by other DNA sequences in this sample. The CDR3 DNA reads TGTGCTCTTGGGGACATCTTTGCGTTTCTGCCCCAAACGGGCACCGATAAACTCATCTTT. Its translation: CALGDIFAFLPQTGTDKLIF. The chain links TRDV1 to TRDJ1, with D hard to call. V dropped 3 bases and J dropped 1 base, with 27 bases sitting between them. CDR1 is TSWWSYY and CDR2 is QGS in the germline V gene. The CDR3 is 20 amino acids.

This clone is medium-sized within its sample. This rearrangement joins TRDV1 to TRDJ1, with 10 bases matching TRDD3. V dropped 1 base and J dropped 0; count of bases not matched to a gene: 41. CDR1 and CDR2 from the germline V gene are TSWWSYY and QGS. The CDR3 runs to 29 residues. The CDR3: CALGERGILPPLNLYWGMRRSRYTDKLIF. The CDR3, as DNA: TGTGCTCTTGGGGAACGAGGGATTCTTCCCCCCCTTAACCTGTACTGGGGGATGAGGCGTTCCCGGTACACCGATAAACTCATCTTT.

This clone was recorded a few times. A much larger clone lies one base from this, so it may be a read error. The chain links TRDV2 to TRDJ3; D gene unclear. The CDR3 is 18 residues long. Germline-derived CDR1 and CDR2 are GEAIGNYY and EKD. Trimming cost V 0 bases and J 0 bases, with 11 bases left between them. This CDR3 reads CACDTTGPGSWDTRQMFF. Written as DNA, the CDR3 is TGTGCCTGTGACACCACCGGACCCGGCTCCTGGGACACCCGACAGATGTTTTTC.